This entry lists 24 T cell receptor beta chains sequenced from one sample in a study of blood T cells in healthy people across ages. The authors ran a second PCR of roughly 6 to 11 cycles using a sample-barcoded 5' primer and a J-beta primer mix. TCRdb recomputed calls from the 5' RACE reads with MiXCR, one row per CDR3 protein. This table holds about 640,000 distinct CDR3 sequences, around 54% found once. The specimen was blood. All receptors derive from a man in his sixties in good health.

The rearrangement joins TRBV6-6 to TRBJ2-3, with TRBD2 matching 8 bases. V dropped 6 bases and J dropped 0; count of bases not matched to a gene: 11. The CDR3 has 17 amino acids. CDR1 MNHNY and CDR2 SVGAGI come from the germline V gene (reference sequence). The CDR3 DNA sequence: TGTGCCAGCAGCACACCCAGAGCGGGGGAAAGCACAGATACGCAGTATTTT. This codes for CASSTPRAGESTDTQYF.

CDR3 coding DNA: TGCAGTGCGCCTCCCCGGGGGGTAACAGATACGCAGTATTTT. Protein sequence: CSAPPRGVTDTQYF. The rearrangement uses TRBV20-1 and TRBJ2-3; 7 bases fit TRBD2. Trimming at V came to 6 bases and at J to 3 bases, leaving 9 bases not matched to a gene. CDR1 and CDR2 from the germline V gene are DFQATT and SNEGSKA (reference sequence). The CDR3 extends over 14 amino acids.

This chain joins TRBV29-1 and TRBJ2-5; tentative D call: TRBD1 (6 bases). The DNA end favors TRBJ2-4, so the J call may be wrong. CDR3 length: 12 residues. Germline V lookup: CDR1 SQVTM, CDR2 ANQGSEA. The CDR3: CRIQGQENIQYF. The DNA of the CDR3 is TGCCGCATACAGGGTCAAGAAAACATTCAGTACTTC.

The chain employs TRBV20-1 and TRBJ2-3; D gene uncertain. Trimming removed 3 bases at V and 2 bases at J, with 9 bases between. CDR1 is DFQATT, CDR2 SNEGSKA, per germline (reference sequence). The CDR3 runs to 13 residues. The CDR3 loop is CSARGSPTDTQYF. The CDR3, as DNA: TGCAGTGCTAGGGGATCTCCCACAGATACGCAGTATTTT.

The chain links TRBV28 to TRBJ2-5; a weak D match, TRBD1 (6 bases). Trimming stripped 10 bases from V and 2 bases from J, with 14 bases between. Germline CDR1 reads MDHEN; CDR2 reads SYDVKM. The CDR3 extends over 13 amino acids. CDR3 sequence (DNA): TGTGCCACCACAGGGTGGACGCAAGAGACCCAGTACTTC. Its translation is CATTGWTQETQYF.

This clonotype has at least ten counts. The J gene is TRBJ2-5, the V gene TRBV28; 14 positions match TRBD2. Germline CDR1 MDHEN, CDR2 SYDVKM. This CDR3 region has 17 residues. Trimming removed 6 bases from V and 4 bases from J; junction bases left unmatched: 10. CDR3 DNA: TGTGCCAGCAGCTTCGGACTAGCGGGGGGAGACGGAGAGACCCAGTACTTC. This gives the protein CASSFGLAGGDGETQYF.

The rearrangement links TRBV4-1 to TRBJ2-7, with D possibly matching TRBD1 (6 bases). Trimming shortened V by 4 bases and J by 3 bases, and 16 bases separated the two germline ends. CDR3 length equals 15 residues. Looked up from germline, CDR1 is MGHRA and CDR2 is YSYEKL. Here the CDR3 reads CASSPANRGGYEQYF. As DNA, the CDR3 is TGCGCCAGCAGCCCAGCCAACCGAGGGGGCTACGAGCAGTACTTC.

The chain is built from TRBV6-5 and TRBJ1-1; D uncertain. The germline V gene encodes CDR1 MNHEY and CDR2 SVGAGI. The CDR3 covers 13 residues. V was clipped by 2 bases and J by 5 bases, with 9 bases between them. The CDR3 coding sequence is TGTGCCAGCAGTTACCTGGGATGGACTGAAGCTTTCTTT. The encoded protein is CASSYLGWTEAFF.

This chain joins TRBV20-1 and TRBJ1-4; D is possibly TRBD1 (6 bases). V lost 6 bases and J 5 bases, leaving 13 bases between the germline ends. Per germline, CDR1 DFQATT and CDR2 SNEGSKA (reference sequence). The CDR3 loop spans 13 amino acids. CDR3 in DNA: TGCAGTGCCCAGGGGACGGGGAATGAAAAACTGTTTTTT. Protein product: CSAQGTGNEKLFF.

The table lists this clonotype with a few counts. J is TRBJ2-1 and V is TRBV5-1, with D perhaps matching TRBD2 (5 bases). From germline, CDR1 is SGHRS and CDR2 YFSETQ. This CDR3 has 17 residues. V dropped 6 bases and J dropped 0 bases, with 19 bases sitting between them. CDR3: CASTPSRGRSSYNEQFF. CDR3 sequence (DNA): TGCGCCAGCACTCCGAGTCGGGGTCGGAGCTCCTACAATGAGCAGTTCTTC.

A remark on this clonotype: At one end, the junction sequence differs from germline, possibly due to a read error. The chain combines TRBV7-2 with TRBJ2-5; 7 bases fit TRBD1. CDR3 length: 14 residues. From germline, CDR1 is SGHTA and CDR2 FQGNSA. DNA for the CDR3: TGTGCCAGCAACTTACAGGGGTACGGAGAGACCCAGTACTTC. Amino acids: CASNLQGYGETQYF.

The rearrangement uses TRBV5-6 and TRBJ1-2; TRBD1 agrees at 12 bases. The CDR3 covers 16 residues. Germline values: CDR1 SGHDT, CDR2 YYEEEE. Germline trimming cut 4 bases from V and 2 bases from J; bases unmatched to any gene: 6. The CDR3 is CASSGGTGGKNYGYTF. For the CDR3, the DNA is TGTGCCAGCAGCGGTGGGACAGGGGGCAAGAACTATGGCTACACCTTC.

This clonotype was seen only a few times. The V call is TRBV7-9, the J call TRBJ1-1, with D perhaps matching TRBD1 (5 bases). This CDR3 region has 13 residues. V was cut by 5 bases and J by 6 bases, with 13 bases left in between. Germline-derived CDR1 and CDR2 are SEHNR and FQNEAQ (reference sequence). This CDR3 reads CASSRDGGSEAFF. The CDR3 DNA reads TGTGCCAGCAGCCGGGACGGAGGGTCTGAAGCTTTCTTT.

The DNA for the CDR3 is TGCGCCAGCAGCGGAGACCTAGCGGGGGGATACGAGCAGTACTTC. Protein sequence: CASSGDLAGGYEQYF. The chain joins TRBV5-1 to TRBJ2-5; the match to TRBD2 covers 11 bases. Gene TRBJ2-7 matches the end of the DNA better, so the J call may be wrong. The germline gives CDR1 SGHRS, CDR2 YFSETQ. CDR3 length equals 15 residues.

The CDR3 coding sequence is TGCAGTGCTAATAGCGGCAGCACAGATACGCAGTATTTT. Its protein product is CSANSGSTDTQYF. This chain links TRBV20-1 with TRBJ2-3, with D perhaps matching TRBD2 (6 bases). V was clipped by 4 bases and J by 0 bases, with 8 bases between them. CDR3 length: 13 residues. The germline V gene has CDR1 DFQATT and CDR2 SNEGSKA (reference sequence).

The chain combines TRBV12-3 or TRBV12-4 with TRBJ2-7, with D unresolved. V dropped 6 bases and J dropped 7 bases, with 16 bases sitting between them. CDR3 length equals 13 residues. Written as DNA, the CDR3 is TGTGCCAGCAGATTCCAGGACCTCGGGGAGCAGTACTTC. This gives the protein CASRFQDLGEQYF.

The V gene is TRBV7-2, the J gene TRBJ2-5, with a tentative D call TRBD2 (6 bases). The germline CDR1 and CDR2 sequences are SGHTA and FQGNSA. The CDR3 consists of 13 residues. The V gene lost 5 bases and the J gene lost 5 bases, with 12 bases spanning the gap. This CDR3 is CASSRGSRETQYF. The CDR3 DNA follows: TGTGCCAGCAGCCGGGGGTCTAGGGAGACCCAGTACTTC.

This chain connects TRBV20-1 to TRBJ2-7; TRBD2 matches 8 bases. Trimming at V came to 3 bases and at J to 4 bases, leaving 5 bases not matched to a gene. This CDR3 contains 13 residues. CDR1 is DFQATT, CDR2 SNEGSKA, per germline (reference sequence). The CDR3 here is CSASGGARYEQYF. CDR3 DNA: TGCAGTGCTAGCGGGGGGGCACGATACGAGCAGTACTTC.

This clonotype is a singleton in its sample. The rearrangement uses TRBV4-2 and TRBJ2-7; TRBD1 is a possible D gene (6 bases). The V end lost 2 bases, the J end lost 5 bases, and 16 bases lay between the germline ends. Germline assignment: CDR1 LGHNA and CDR2 YNFKEQ. This CDR3 has 15 residues. This CDR3 is CASSQRDTGAHEQYF. In DNA form, the CDR3 reads TGTGCCAGCAGCCAACGGGACACCGGAGCCCACGAGCAGTACTTC.

This chain uses TRBV28 with TRBJ2-1; D uncertain. CDR3 length equals 13 residues. Trimming cost V 5 bases and J 15 bases, with 20 bases left between them. From germline, CDR1 is MDHEN and CDR2 SYDVKM. This CDR3 reads CASSTTNGTPRFF. DNA for the CDR3: TGTGCCAGCAGTACGACGAACGGAACCCCTCGGTTCTTC.

This chain links TRBV12-3 or TRBV12-4 with TRBJ1-2; the D gene is possibly TRBD1 (6 bases). V was trimmed by 8 bases and J by 8 bases, leaving 12 bases between them. This CDR3 is built from 11 residues. The CDR3: CASGTGMGYTF. CDR3 bases: TGTGCCAGCGGCACAGGGATGGGCTACACCTTC.

V usage is TRBV20-1 and J usage is TRBJ2-3; either TRBD1 or TRBD2 may supply D (5 bases each). The CDR3 loop spans 17 amino acids. Germline V gene lookup returns CDR1 DFQATT and CDR2 SNEGSKA (reference sequence). V shed 2 bases and J shed 5 bases, with 23 bases lying between them. The CDR3: CSARPLRATRRGDTQYF. CDR3 bases: TGCAGTGCTAGACCCCTGCGGGCTACCCGAAGGGGAGATACGCAGTATTTT.

The genes are TRBV20-1 and TRBJ2-7, with 11 nucleotides matching TRBD2. The ends lost 3 bases at V and 3 bases at J; junction bases unmatched: 7. Germline lookup yields CDR1 DFQATT and CDR2 SNEGSKA (reference sequence). This CDR3 spans 15 amino acids. Here the CDR3 reads CSASIGLAGGYEQYF. CDR3 nucleotide sequence: TGCAGTGCTAGTATAGGGCTAGCGGGGGGCTACGAGCAGTACTTC.

This chain joins TRBV4-1 and TRBJ2-5; the D gene is possibly TRBD1 (6 bases). The CDR3 covers 14 residues. Deletions cut 0 bases from V and 6 bases from J, with 11 bases between. Germline CDR1 reads MGHRA; CDR2 reads YSYEKL. CDR3 bases: TGCGCCAGCAGCCAAGAGCAGGGGTATCAGACCCAGTACTTC. Translating gives CASSQEQGYQTQYF.